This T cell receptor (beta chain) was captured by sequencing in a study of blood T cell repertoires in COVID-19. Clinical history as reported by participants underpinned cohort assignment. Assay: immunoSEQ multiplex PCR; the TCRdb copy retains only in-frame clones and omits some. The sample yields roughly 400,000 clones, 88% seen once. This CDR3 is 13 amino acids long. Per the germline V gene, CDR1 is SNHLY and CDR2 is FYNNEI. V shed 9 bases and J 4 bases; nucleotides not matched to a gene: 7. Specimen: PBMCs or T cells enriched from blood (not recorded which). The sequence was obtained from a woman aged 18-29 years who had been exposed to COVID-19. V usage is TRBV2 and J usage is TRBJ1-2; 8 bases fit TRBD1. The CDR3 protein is CASGGQGLYGYTF. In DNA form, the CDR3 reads TGTGCCAGTGGAGGACAGGGTCTCTATGGCTACACCTTC.